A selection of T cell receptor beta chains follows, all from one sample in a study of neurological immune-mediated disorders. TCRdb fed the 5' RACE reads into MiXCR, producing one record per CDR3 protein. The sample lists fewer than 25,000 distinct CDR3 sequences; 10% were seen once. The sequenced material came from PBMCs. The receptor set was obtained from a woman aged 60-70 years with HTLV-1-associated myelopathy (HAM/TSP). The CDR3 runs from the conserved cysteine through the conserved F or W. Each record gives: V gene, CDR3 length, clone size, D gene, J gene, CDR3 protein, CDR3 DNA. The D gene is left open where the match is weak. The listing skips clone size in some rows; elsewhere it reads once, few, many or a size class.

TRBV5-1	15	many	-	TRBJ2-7	CASSWTGTQAYEQYF	TGCGCCAGCAGCTGGACCGGGACGCAAGCCTACGAGCAGTACTTC
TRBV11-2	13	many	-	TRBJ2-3	CASPGTGTDTQYF	TGTGCCAGTCCCGGGACTGGCACAGATACGCAGTATTTT
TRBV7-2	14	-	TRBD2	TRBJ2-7	CASSLGRGSYEQYF	TGTGCCAGCAGCTTAGGGCGGGGGAGCTACGAGCAGTACTTC
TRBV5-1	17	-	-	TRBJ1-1	CASSVAGEQAPNTEAFF	TGCGCCAGCAGCGTCGCGGGGGAACAGGCCCCGAACACTGAAGCTTTCTTT
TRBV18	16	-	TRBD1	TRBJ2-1	CASSPPTGGSYNEQFF	TGTGCCAGCTCACCACCGACAGGGGGCTCCTACAATGAGCAGTTCTTC
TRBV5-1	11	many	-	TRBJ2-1	CASSPTGFRFF	TGCGCCAGCAGCCCTACAGGTTTTCGATTCTTC
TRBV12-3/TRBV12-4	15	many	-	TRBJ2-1	CASRLLGGPYNEQFF	TGTGCCAGCAGGTTGCTGGGGGGCCCCTACAATGAGCAGTTCTTC
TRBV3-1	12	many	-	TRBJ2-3	CASSQVEDTQYF	TGTGCCAGCAGCCAGGTCGAAGATACGCAGTATTTT
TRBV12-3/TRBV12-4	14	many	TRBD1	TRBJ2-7	CASSFLTGSYEQYF	TGTGCCAGCAGTTTTTTGACAGGGTCCTACGAGCAGTACTTC
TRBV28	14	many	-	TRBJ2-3	CASTPPIPRDTQYF	TGTGCCAGCACCCCACCCATTCCGAGGGATACGCAGTATTTT
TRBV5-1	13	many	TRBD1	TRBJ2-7	CASTGQEAYEQYF	TGCGCCAGCACAGGACAGGAGGCCTACGAGCAGTACTTC
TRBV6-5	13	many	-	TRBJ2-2	CASTKGGTGELFF	TGTGCCAGCACTAAAGGGGGCACCGGGGAGCTGTTTTTT
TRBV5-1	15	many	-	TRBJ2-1	CASSLVGSSYNEQFF	TGCGCCAGCAGTCTGGTGGGCAGCTCCTACAATGAGCAGTTCTTC
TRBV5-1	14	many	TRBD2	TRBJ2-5	CASSLELAGGPKDF	TGCGCCAGCAGCTTGGAACTAGCGGGGGGGCCTAAAGACTTC
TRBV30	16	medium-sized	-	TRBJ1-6	CAWTTQGSPLNSPLHF	TGTGCCTGGACTACACAGGGATCACCGCTTAATTCACCCCTCCACTTT
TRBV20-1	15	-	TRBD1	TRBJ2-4	CSAGTGALAKNIQYF	TGCAGTGCTGGGACAGGGGCCTTAGCCAAAAACATTCAGTACTTC
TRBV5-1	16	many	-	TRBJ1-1	CASKAGPQGVNTEAFF	TGCGCCAGCAAGGCCGGGCCACAGGGAGTGAACACTGAAGCTTTCTTT
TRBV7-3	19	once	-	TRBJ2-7	CASSFYICSASLGGYEQYF	-
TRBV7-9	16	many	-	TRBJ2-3	CASSLVTSGDTDTQYF	TGTGCCAGCAGCTTAGTAACGTCAGGGGATACAGATACGCAGTATTTT
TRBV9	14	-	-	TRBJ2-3	CASSVGRATDTQYF	TGTGCCAGCAGCGTCGGCAGGGCGACAGATACGCAGTATTTT
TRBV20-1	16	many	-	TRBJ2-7	CSARRPGHRSEYEQYF	TGCAGTGCTAGACGGCCGGGACACCGAAGCGAGTACGAGCAGTACTTC
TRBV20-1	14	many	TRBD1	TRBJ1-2	CSAGVRGGVYGYTF	TGCAGTGCGGGGGTTAGAGGGGGCGTCTATGGCTACACCTTC
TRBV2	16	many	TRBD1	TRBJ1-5	CASSEFRGRSNQPQHF	TGTGCCAGCAGTGAATTCAGGGGGCGTAGCAATCAGCCCCAGCATTTT
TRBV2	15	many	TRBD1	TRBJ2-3	CASSEAGTDPDTQYF	TGTGCCAGCAGTGAAGCTGGGACAGATCCAGATACGCAGTATTTT
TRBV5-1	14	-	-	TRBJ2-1	CSSSLQGSYNEQFF	TGCTCAAGCAGCTTGCAGGGATCCTACAATGAACAGTTCTTC
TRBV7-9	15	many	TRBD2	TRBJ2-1	CASSPRVAGPNEQFF	TGTGCCAGCAGCCCCCGGGTAGCGGGTCCGAATGAGCAGTTCTTC
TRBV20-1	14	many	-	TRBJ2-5	CSVRPGAGQETQYF	TGCAGTGTTAGGCCGGGGGCGGGGCAAGAGACCCAGTACTTC
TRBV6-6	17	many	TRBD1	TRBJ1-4	CASRSGTGGITNEKLFF	TGTGCCAGCAGATCCGGGACAGGGGGCATTACTAATGAAAAACTGTTTTTT
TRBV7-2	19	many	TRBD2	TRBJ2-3	CASSLEGSASGVLTDTQYF	TGTGCCAGCAGCTTAGAGGGCTCGGCTAGCGGGGTGCTCACAGATACGCAGTATTTT
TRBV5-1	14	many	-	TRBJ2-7	CASSLRGEAYEQYF	TGCGCCAGCAGCTTGAGGGGTGAAGCCTACGAGCAGTACTTC
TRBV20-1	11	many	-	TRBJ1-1	CSARGPLEAFF	TGCAGTGCTAGGGGGCCCCTTGAAGCTTTCTTT
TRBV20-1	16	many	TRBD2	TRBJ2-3	CSARPSTSGDTDTQYF	TGCAGTGCTAGACCTTCGACTAGCGGGGACACAGATACGCAGTATTTT
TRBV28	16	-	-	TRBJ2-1	CASSSTDGSSYNEQFF	TGTGCCAGCAGCTCGACCGACGGGAGCTCCTACAATGAGCAGTTCTTC
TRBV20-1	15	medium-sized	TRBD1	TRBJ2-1	CSAREPTGGFYEQFF	TGCAGTGCTAGAGAACCCACAGGGGGCTTCTATGAGCAGTTCTTC
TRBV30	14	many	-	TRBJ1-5	CAWSLQLGDQPQHF	TGTGCCTGGAGTTTACAGCTAGGGGATCAGCCCCAGCATTTT
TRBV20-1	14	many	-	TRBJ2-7	CSARGGGADYEQYF	TGCAGTGCTAGAGGTGGGGGCGCTGACTACGAGCAGTACTTC
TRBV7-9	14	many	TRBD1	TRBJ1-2	CASSFQQGVYGYTF	TGTGCCAGCAGCTTCCAACAGGGGGTTTATGGCTACACCTTC
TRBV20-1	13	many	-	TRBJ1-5	CSAREGGNQPQHF	TGCAGTGCTAGGGAAGGGGGCAATCAGCCCCAGCATTTT
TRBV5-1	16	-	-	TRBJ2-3	CASSGNTGEATDTQYF	TGCGCCAGCAGCGGCAACACAGGGGAGGCCACAGATACGCAGTATTTT
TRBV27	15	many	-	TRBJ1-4	CASSRGRSPYEKLFF	TGTGCCAGCAGCCGCGGGCGGTCGCCGTATGAAAAACTGTTTTTT
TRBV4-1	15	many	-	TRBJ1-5	CASSQGVGSNQPQHF	TGCGCCAGCAGCCAAGGGGTGGGGTCCAATCAGCCCCAGCATTTT
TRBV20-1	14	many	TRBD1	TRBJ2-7	CSAPTPGQGSEQYF	TGCAGTGCCCCTACCCCGGGACAGGGTTCCGAGCAGTACTTC
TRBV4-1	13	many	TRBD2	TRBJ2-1	CASSLGLAGEQFF	TGCGCCAGCAGCCTCGGACTAGCGGGTGAGCAGTTCTTC
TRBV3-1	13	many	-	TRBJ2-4	CASSQFPKNIQYF	TGTGCCAGCAGCCAATTTCCGAAAAACATTCAGTACTTC
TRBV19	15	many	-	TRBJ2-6	CASSMQGTGANVLTF	TGTGCCAGTAGTATGCAGGGGACTGGGGCCAACGTCCTGACTTTC
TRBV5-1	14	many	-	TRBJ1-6	CASSLGGDNSPLHF	TGCGCCAGCAGCTTGGGGGGAGATAATTCACCCCTCCACTTT
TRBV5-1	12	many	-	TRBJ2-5	CASTEAQETQYF	TGCGCCAGCACCGAGGCCCAAGAGACCCAGTACTTC
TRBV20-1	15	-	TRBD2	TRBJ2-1	CSAPTTSGGAGRQFF	TGCAGTGCTCCCACCACTAGCGGGGGGGCGGGGCGGCAGTTCTTC
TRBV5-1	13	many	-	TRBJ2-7	CASSTGPNYEQYF	TGCGCCAGCAGCACGGGGCCAAACTACGAGCAGTACTTC
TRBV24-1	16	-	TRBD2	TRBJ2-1	CATSDPSGGSYNEQFF	TGTGCCACCAGTGACCCGAGCGGGGGGTCATACAATGAGCAGTTCTTC
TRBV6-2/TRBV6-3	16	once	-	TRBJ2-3	CASSLTGWDSTDTQYF	TGTGCCAGCAGTTTAACAGGGTGGGATAGCACAGATACGCAGTATTTT
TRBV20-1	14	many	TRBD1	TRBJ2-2	CSASPTGPTGELFF	TGCAGTGCTAGCCCGACAGGGCCCACCGGGGAGCTGTTTTTT
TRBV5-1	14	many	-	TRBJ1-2	CASSFQAPRDGYTF	TGCGCCAGCAGCTTTCAGGCGCCTCGGGATGGCTACACCTTC